Listed here are 12 T cell receptor beta chains from one sample, sequenced in a study of shared clonotypes between healthy human individuals. The data were produced by immunoSEQ multiplex PCR, yet TCRdb's version contains in-frame clones alone and is incomplete. This sample has over a million clones, with roughly 96% found just once. Sample: naive CD4+ T cells sorted from blood. Subset denoted: CD45RA+ positively selected. Every receptor here comes from a young man in good health.

The rearrangement uses TRBV19 and TRBJ1-2; weak D call: TRBD1 (6 bases). Germline V lookup: CDR1 LNHDA, CDR2 SQIVND (reference sequence). This CDR3 is 14 amino acids long. V dropped 5 bases and J dropped 4 bases, with 14 bases sitting between them. The CDR3 DNA sequence: TGTGCCAGTAGTCCGTTGGACAGCCCCTATGGCTACACCTTC. This sequence encodes CASSPLDSPYGYTF.

The chain uses TRBV28 and TRBJ1-5; unclear D gene. Per the germline V gene, CDR1 is MDHEN and CDR2 is SYDVKM. V lost 3 bases and J lost 8, with 17 bases in between. CDR3 length: 15 residues. This chain's CDR3 is CASSLTRPGEEPQHF. The CDR3 DNA is TGTGCCAGCAGTTTGACAAGGCCGGGTGAGGAGCCCCAGCATTTT. The full variable domain, with the rest looked up from reference TRBV28 and TRBJ1-5, is DVKVTQSSRYLVKRTGEKVFLECVQDMDHENMFWYRQDPGLGLRLIYFSYDVKMKEKGDIPEGYSVSREKKERFSLILESASTNQTSMYLCASSLTRPGEEPQHFGDGTRLSIL.

The chain employs TRBV10-3 and TRBJ2-3; unclear D gene. Trimming stripped 1 base from V and 2 bases from J, with 22 bases between. The CDR3 runs 19 residues. Germline values: CDR1 ENHRY, CDR2 SYGVKD. Here the CDR3 DNA reads TGTGCCATCAGTGAGTGGCTGGCCCAAAGTGACCTCATCACAGATACGCAGTATTTT. It encodes CAISEWLAQSDLITDTQYF.

The chain uses TRBV5-1 and TRBJ2-7, with D maybe TRBD2 (6 bases). The germline CDR1 and CDR2 sequences are SGHRS and YFSETQ. Trimming pared 5 bases from V and 3 bases from J, leaving 21 bases between. This CDR3 is built from 16 residues. CDR3 coding DNA: TGCGCCAGCAGTCAAGGGCCGCGGGATAAGGGCTACGAGCAGTACTTC. It yields the protein CASSQGPRDKGYEQYF.

The V call is TRBV2, the J call TRBJ2-1; 8 positions match TRBD2. The germline CDR1 and CDR2 sequences are SNHLY and FYNNEI. The CDR3 is 14 residues long. V was pared by 7 bases and J by 9 bases, with 11 bases of the junction left unmatched. The CDR3 region is CASKRLAGRAEQFF. The CDR3 nucleotides are TGTGCCAGCAAGCGGCTAGCGGGCCGAGCTGAGCAGTTCTTC.

The chain couples TRBV9 to TRBJ2-3; D uncertain. Trimming stripped 1 base from V and 2 bases from J, with 8 bases between. Germline V gives CDR1 SGDLS, CDR2 YYNGEE. This CDR3 has 14 residues. Written as DNA, the CDR3 is TGTGCCAGCAGCGTACAAGGAGTCACAGATACGCAGTATTTT. Its translation is CASSVQGVTDTQYF.

This chain uses TRBV19 with TRBJ2-5; D gene unclear. The CDR3 contains 13 residues. V shed 5 bases and J shed 4 bases, with 11 bases lying between them. Germline lookup yields CDR1 LNHDA and CDR2 SQIVND (reference sequence). This chain's CDR3 is CASSFEAAETQYF. The CDR3 DNA follows: TGTGCCAGTAGTTTCGAGGCGGCAGAGACCCAGTACTTC.

The chain combines TRBV6-5 with TRBJ2-1; 7 nucleotides agree with TRBD2. The V gene's germline CDR1 is MNHEY and CDR2 SVGAGI. This CDR3 has 14 residues. With V trimmed by 6 bases and J by 9 bases, 11 bases remained unmatched. DNA for the CDR3: TGTGCCAGCAGCCGCGGGACTATCAAGAGTGAGCAGTTCTTC. It codes for CASSRGTIKSEQFF.

This rearrangement joins TRBV11-2 to TRBJ1-4; D is unclear. V lost 6 bases, J lost 4 bases, and 18 bases lay in between. The germline gives CDR1 SGHAT, CDR2 FQNNGV. The CDR3 runs 16 residues. In DNA, the CDR3 is TGTGCCAGCAGTCAACGAGGGCGCGACCGTAATGAAAAACTGTTTTTT. The encoded protein is CASSQRGRDRNEKLFF.

This clone was observed a single time. The CDR3 protein is CASSQAGHSGNTIYF. The CDR3 DNA reads as TGTGCCAGCAGTCAAGCGGGACACTCTGGAAACACCATATATTTT. The V call is TRBV7-2, the J call TRBJ1-3; D may be TRBD1 (6 bases). The CDR3 totals 15 residues. With 6 bases removed from V and 0 bases from J, the gap between germline ends came to 12 bases. Germline CDR1 and CDR2: SGHTA and FQGNSA.

As to this clone: Distinct nucleotide sequences in the sample also encode this CDR3. This chain links TRBV2 with TRBJ2-2; TRBD1 matches at 9 bases. The V and J ends lost 9 bases and 0 bases, in that order; junction bases with no gene match: 2. Germline values: CDR1 SNHLY, CDR2 FYNNEI. The CDR3 spans 14 residues. DNA for the CDR3: TGTGCCAGTCGACAGGGGGCGAACACCGGGGAGCTGTTTTTT. It specifies CASRQGANTGELFF.

The rearrangement uses TRBV20-1 and TRBJ2-7, with D tentatively TRBD2 (6 bases). Trimming left V 6 bases short and J 4 bases short, with 10 bases between. CDR1 is DFQATT, CDR2 SNEGSKA, per germline (reference sequence). The CDR3 has 11 amino acids. CDR3 DNA sequence: TGCAGTGCAACGGGAGCTTACGAGCAGTACTTC. This codes for CSATGAYEQYF.